The rows below give T cell receptor beta chains drawn from one sample of a study of T-cell reconstitution after alpha-beta-depleted transplantation in children. TCRdb re-derived calls from the PCR reads in MiXCR, one entry per CDR3 protein. This table has 450,000 to 550,000 distinct CDR3 sequences, more than 9.5% appearing once. The sample was PBMCs, mostly from graft donor cells, taken 180 days after TCRalphabeta/CD19-depleted stem cell transplant. These receptor sequences come from a female patient aged 2-9 years who had a stem cell transplant for aplastic anemia, so the T cells may come from the graft donor. CDR3s include the opening cysteine and the closing phenylalanine or tryptophan.

CDR3 length | J gene | V gene | CDR3 protein
15 | TRBJ2-1 | TRBV5-1 | CASSPGLAGVHEQFF
16 | TRBJ1-1 | TRBV18 | CASSPSHRGVVTEAFF
12 | TRBJ2-1 | TRBV7-2 | CASSSTRNEQFF
15 | TRBJ2-3 | TRBV7-9 | CASSRGAGAGDTQYF
14 | TRBJ2-6 | TRBV28 | CASSSQLPHNVLTF
15 | TRBJ1-5 | TRBV5-1 | CASSLGGSINQPQHF
11 | TRBJ2-5 | TRBV20-1 | CSAFRKETQYF
15 | TRBJ2-3 | TRBV20-1 | CSALMPRTGPDTQYF
13 | TRBJ1-5 | TRBV20-1 | CSVTHRVPGPQHF
19 | TRBJ2-1 | TRBV29-1 | CSVAGTSGRLKPLRNEQFF
18 | TRBJ1-2 | TRBV5-1 | CASSSEAQGASLGYGYTF
17 | TRBJ2-1 | TRBV5-1 | CASSTGTGGAIYNEQFF
15 | TRBJ2-1 | TRBV30 | CAWSLAGEVYNEQFF
14 | TRBJ1-4 | TRBV27 | CASSLFGVGEKLFF
15 | TRBJ2-7 | TRBV7-2 | CASSLYSGGTNEQYF
16 | TRBJ2-5 | TRBV4-2 | CASSQEVLGGQETQYF
18 | TRBJ2-3 | TRBV4-3 | CASSQRPLAGEGADTQYF
16 | TRBJ2-6 | TRBV18 | CASGQGLTSGANVLTF
14 | TRBJ2-5 | TRBV12-3/TRBV12-4 | CASSLVPDWETQYF
15 | TRBJ2-1 | TRBV7-3 | CASSPRDRPYNEQFF
12 | TRBJ2-7 | TRBV12-3/TRBV12-4 | CASRRGFYEQYF
14 | TRBJ2-2 | TRBV27 | CASTFGGANGELFF
19 | TRBJ2-7 | TRBV6-2/TRBV6-3 | CASSSLFSDRLTSSYEQYF
16 | TRBJ2-7 | TRBV7-9 | CASRFGLAGEAFEQYF
14 | TRBJ1-2 | TRBV7-6 | CASSPYEGNYGYTF
13 | TRBJ2-7 | TRBV12-3/TRBV12-4 | CATPETGHSEQYF
15 | TRBJ1-1 | TRBV5-5 | CASSLETGGVTEAFF
17 | TRBJ1-5 | TRBV15 | CATSRDLVPIGREPQHF
18 | TRBJ1-5 | TRBV20-1 | CSARGRDRLGDSNQPQHF
14 | TRBJ2-5 | TRBV20-1 | CSARLTEPQETQYF
15 | TRBJ2-1 | TRBV7-2 | CASSLDLSSYNEQFF
16 | TRBJ1-3 | TRBV6-5 | CASSYSRYRAGNTIYF
16 | TRBJ1-2 | TRBV4-2 | CASSQDFTGLNYGYTF
10 | TRBJ1-2 | TRBV20-1 | CSARGQGYTF
18 | TRBJ2-5 | TRBV20-1 | CSAPSPGLAGFDQETQYF
11 | TRBJ1-4 | TRBV29-1 | CSVGVGEKLYF
16 | TRBJ2-3 | TRBV7-2 | CASSLPGPRGPDTQYF
15 | TRBJ2-1 | TRBV5-1 | CASSFDRGRHNEQFF
16 | TRBJ1-2 | TRBV29-1 | CSVEDARDDPTYGYTF
13 | TRBJ1-2 | TRBV6-2/TRBV6-3 | CASRRDSTYGYTF
18 | TRBJ2-4 | TRBV11-1 | CASSKGLAGYGAQNIQYF
16 | TRBJ2-3 | TRBV12-3/TRBV12-4 | CASSLRFDGRPDTQYF
13 | TRBJ1-1 | TRBV19 | CASTDALFTEAFF
13 | TRBJ1-2 | TRBV29-1 | CSVDARVDYGYTF
14 | TRBJ2-2 | TRBV2 | CASNRAPKTGELFF
15 | TRBJ1-3 | TRBV7-9 | CASSPGTEPRDTIYF
16 | TRBJ2-3 | TRBV27 | CASSSAFGQRTDTQYF
13 | TRBJ2-3 | TRBV28 | CASGAPPTDTQYF
18 | TRBJ2-4 | TRBV4-2 | CASSQDGRSNVYENIQYF
12 | TRBJ2-5 | TRBV20-1 | CSAGTGSETQYF
16 | TRBJ1-2 | TRBV7-8 | CASSLAIRGPNYGYTF
16 | TRBJ2-2 | TRBV11-2 | CASRLGQGKRTGELFF
15 | TRBJ1-2 | TRBV4-3 | CASRRRRIMSDGHTF
16 | TRBJ2-2 | TRBV4-3 | CASSQPAGGPTGELFF
15 | TRBJ2-3 | TRBV7-3 | CASSWGDRDADTQYF
16 | TRBJ2-2 | TRBV12-3/TRBV12-4 | CASSPVARELPGELFF
14 | TRBJ2-7 | TRBV12-3/TRBV12-4 | CASGNKDRAGEQYF
15 | TRBJ1-5 | TRBV7-2 | CASSIGGPNNQPQHF